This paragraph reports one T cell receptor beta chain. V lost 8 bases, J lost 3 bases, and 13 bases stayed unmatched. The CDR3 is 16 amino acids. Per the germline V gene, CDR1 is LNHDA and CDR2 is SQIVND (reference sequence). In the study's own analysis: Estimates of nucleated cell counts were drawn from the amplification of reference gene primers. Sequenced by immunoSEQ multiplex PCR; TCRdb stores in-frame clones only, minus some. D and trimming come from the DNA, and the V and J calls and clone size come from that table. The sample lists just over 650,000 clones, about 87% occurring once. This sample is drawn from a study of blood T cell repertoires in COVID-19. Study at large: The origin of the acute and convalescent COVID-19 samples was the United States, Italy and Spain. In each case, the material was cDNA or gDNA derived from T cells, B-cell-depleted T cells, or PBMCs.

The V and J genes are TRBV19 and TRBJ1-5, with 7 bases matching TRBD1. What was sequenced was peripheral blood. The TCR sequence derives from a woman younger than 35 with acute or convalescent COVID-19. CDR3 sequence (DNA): TGTGCCAGTTGCCCAGTTGGACAGGCGGACAATCAGCCCCAGCATTTT. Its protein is CASCPVGQADNQPQHF.